Included here is one TCR beta chain sequence, with context. This sample is drawn from a study of blood T cell repertoires in COVID-19. About the study: Acute and convalescent COVID-19 samples came from the United States, Italy and Spain.

In the original processing: Amplification of reference gene primers provided the estimated nucleated cell counts. The table came from immunoSEQ multiplex PCR; TCRdb's copy has only in-frame clones and leaves some out. The D gene and trimming were derived from the DNA, and the V and J assignments and clone size from that table. The data contain 250,000 or so clones, approximately 83% of them singletons. The sequencing sample was made of peripheral blood. This clonotype was obtained from a man under 40 who had recovered from COVID-19.

CDR3 residues: CASSPGTGKFYEQYF. The DNA for the CDR3 is TGTGCCAGCAGCCCCGGGACAGGGAAATTCTACGAGCAGTACTTC. The chain couples TRBV7-9 to TRBJ2-7; the match to TRBD1 covers 9 bases. The ends lost 5 bases at V and 3 bases at J; junction bases unmatched: 8. The germline gives CDR1 SEHNR, CDR2 FQNEAQ (reference sequence). This CDR3 region has 15 residues.